This T cell receptor (beta chain) was obtained from a study of identical twins. Points from the study as a whole: Analyses of zero insertions could, in part, be confounded by invariant MAIT and iNKT cells.

TCRdb used MiXCR to reprocess the 5' RACE reads, holding one entry per CDR3 protein. This table has around 470,000 distinct CDR3 sequences, 14% appearing once. Germline CDR1 SGHVS, CDR2 FQNEAQ. The V gene end was trimmed by 3 bases and the J gene end by 0 bases; junction bases not matched to a gene: 5. This CDR3 comprises 16 residues. This clonotype has just a few counts. Its antigen is not known. The sample was also linked to a second study, of yellow fever vaccine responses in identical twins.

The genes are TRBV7-8 and TRBJ2-3, with 8 bases fitting TRBD1. The receptor was isolated from a woman aged 18-29 years in good health. The sample comprised CD4+ T cells sorted from blood. CDR3 coding DNA: TGTGCCAGCAGCTTTGCGGACAGGGCTAGCACAGATACGCAGTATTTT. As protein: CASSFADRASTDTQYF.